This T cell receptor (beta chain) was recovered during a study of PD-L1 blockade in urothelial cancer. As for the study in general: At 6 weeks and at 3 weeks (second dose) after treatment start, blood was analyzed. Regarding the study as a whole: Enhanced expansion of tumor-associated blood clones at 3 weeks characterized durable-benefit patients.

Note on this clone: What it recognizes is unknown.

J was trimmed by 6 bases and V by 4 bases; bases with no gene match: 6. This CDR3 comprises 15 residues. Germline assignment: CDR1 SGHNT and CDR2 YYREEE (reference sequence). Repertoires were generated with immunoSEQ multiplex PCR, while TCRdb's copy carries only in-frame clones and drops some. This table has 70,000 to 85,000 clones, 84% appearing once. This material consisted of PBMCs, taken around atezolizumab (anti-PD-L1) treatment. The J gene is TRBJ2-1, the V gene TRBV5-4; 11 bases fit TRBD1. The clonotype comes from a man in his 70s with urothelial cancer. CDR3 loop: CASSAGQGAGNEQFF. As DNA, the CDR3 is TGTGCCAGCAGCGCAGGACAGGGGGCAGGCAATGAGCAGTTCTTC. The variable domain in full, completed from reference TRBV5-4 and TRBJ2-1, reads ETGVTQSPTHLIKTRGQQVTLRCSSQSGHNTVSWYQQALGQGPQFIFQYYREEENGRGNFPPRFSGLQFPNYSSELNVNALELDDSALYLCASSAGQGAGNEQFFGPGTRLTVL.